This TCR beta chain was found in a study of response to subunit inactivated influenza vaccine. Whole-study results and caveats: It was suggested by the authors that few new T cells are recruited by each seasonal influenza vaccination.

This clonotype was counted a few times. Its specificity is not known. TCRdb itself ran the RT-PCR reads through MiXCR, one entry per CDR3 protein. Among roughly 630,000 distinct CDR3 sequences listed, 14% were seen once. This CDR3 comprises 14 residues. Germline-derived CDR1 and CDR2 are LGHNA and YSLEER. V shed 1 base, J shed 7 bases, and the junction held 4 bases outside the gene matches. Here the sequenced sample was PBMCs from blood, taken 14 to 15 days before vaccination. This sequence joins TRBV4-3 and TRBJ2-7, with 10 bases matching TRBD2. The clonotype was recovered from a man between 50 and 59 years old who received an inactivated influenza vaccine. CDR3 in DNA: TGCGCCAGCAGCCAAGGACTAGCGGGTTGGGAGCAGTACTTC. Its translation is CASSQGLAGWEQYF.